The source of this TCR beta chain is a study of shared clonotypes between healthy human individuals. General study results and limits: The sole specimen, blood, was sampled, and tissue repertoires likely differ.

As concerns this clone: Its specificity is unknown.

The repertoire was sequenced with immunoSEQ multiplex PCR; TCRdb's copy has only in-frame clones and lacks some. The sample consists of fewer than 1.6 million clones, about 98.5% of them appearing once. Germline V gives CDR1 ENHRY, CDR2 SYGVKD. The CDR3 has 18 amino acids. J was trimmed by 0 bases and V by 0 bases; bases with no gene match: 2. This sequence originates from a man aged 25 to 40 in good health. The rearrangement links TRBV10-3 to TRBJ2-1; 13 nucleotides agree with TRBD2. What was sequenced was naive CD4+ T cells sorted from blood. Subset in this sample: CD45RA+ positively selected. In nucleotides, the CDR3 is TGTGCCATCAGTGAGTCGGGACTAGCGGGAAGCTCCTACAATGAGCAGTTCTTC. This gives the protein CAISESGLAGSSYNEQFF.